This TCR beta chain was retrieved from a study of T cell repertoires in cytomegalovirus infection. Study in general: Public TCR beta signatures provided an indication of both CMV infection and a matching HLA type.

The V gene lost 6 bases and the J gene lost 8 bases, with 7 bases spanning the gap. The CDR3 consists of 10 residues. CDR1 is KGHSH and CDR2 is LQKENI in the germline V gene. TCRdb processed the reads anew with MiXCR; each CDR3 protein has one entry. The sample lists around 210,000 distinct CDR3 sequences; around 6.6% were seen once. This clonotype was observed many times. The V gene is TRBV18, the J gene TRBJ1-1; D possibly corresponds to TRBD1 (6 bases). The TCR originated in a human donor in good health (CMV status not recorded). Some clones in this sample may be carry-over from other donors' samples. Sample: PBMCs. CDR3: CASSGTEAFF. In nucleotides, the CDR3 is TGTGCCAGCTCCGGGACAGAAGCTTTCTTT.